Each of the 19 T cell receptor beta chains below was sequenced from the same sample in a study of glioma-infiltrating T cells. TCR alpha and beta CDR3 regions were amplified from RNA using iRepertoire nested multiplex PCR. TCRdb used MiXCR to reprocess the multiplex PCR reads, holding one entry per CDR3 protein. This sample has around 4,100 distinct CDR3 sequences, with approximately 90% found just once. Sequencing input: glioma tissue, nonneoplastic brain tissue, or PBMCs (not recorded which). These receptors all come from a human donor with low-grade glioma or glioblastoma, undergoing nonglioma brain surgery, or in good health (not recorded which).

For this clonotype: Little can be read into the size of this beta chain, an off-target read in a library designed for alpha chains. The chain links TRBV7-9 to TRBJ2-3, with D hard to call. CDR3 length equals 13 residues. The germline V and J ends were trimmed by 6 bases and 8 bases, with 15 bases remaining between them. Germline V gene sequence: CDR1 SEHNR, CDR2 FQNEAQ (reference sequence). CDR3 DNA sequence: TGTGCCAGCAGTCCGGTTCTCTGGAGTACGCAGTATTTT. Protein: CASSPVLWSTQYF.

As to this clonotype: For a library built for alpha chains, this beta chain is a stray read; little rests on its size. The genes are TRBV6-2 or TRBV6-3 and TRBJ2-7; possible D gene TRBD2, 6 bases. Germline loops: CDR1 MNHEY, CDR2 SVGEGT. The length of the CDR3 is 17 residues. Trimming pared 5 bases from V and 2 bases from J, leaving 22 bases between. This CDR3 reads CASSHPGARMRAYEQYF. The CDR3 nucleotides read TGTGCCAGCAGTCATCCGGGAGCCAGGATGAGAGCCTACGAGCAGTACTTC.

Remarks on this clonotype: In a library made to pick up alpha chains, this beta chain is a stray read with a size that means little. The chain couples TRBV7-8 to TRBJ1-3; D ambiguous. The CDR3 contains 13 residues. Per the germline V gene, CDR1 is SGHVS and CDR2 is FQNEAQ. The germline V and J ends were trimmed by 3 bases and 4 bases, with 7 bases remaining between them. CDR3 amino acids: CASSFPGGNTIYF. The CDR3 bases are TGTGCCAGCAGCTTCCCGGGGGGAAACACCATATATTTT.

Remarks on this clonotype: This beta chain is an unintended read in a library built for alpha chains; its size means little. The V gene is TRBV7-2, the J gene TRBJ1-2, with a weak D call TRBD1 (6 bases). The V end lost 6 bases, the J end lost 2 bases, and 13 bases lay between the germline ends. The CDR3 extends over 14 amino acids. Per germline, CDR1 SGHTA and CDR2 FQGNSA. CDR3 protein: CASSEGDINYGYTF. DNA of the CDR3: TGTGCCAGCAGTGAAGGGGACATCAACTATGGCTACACCTTC.

About this clonotype: A library made for alpha chains picked up this beta chain off target, so its size means little. The rearrangement uses TRBV6-6 and TRBJ1-1, with D tentatively TRBD1 (5 bases). The CDR3 has 14 amino acids. Germline V gene data show CDR1 as MNHNY and CDR2 as SVGAGI (reference sequence). V dropped 2 bases and J dropped 1 base, with 8 bases sitting between them. The CDR3 reads CASSYGGTNTEAFF. The CDR3 DNA follows: TGTGCCAGCAGTTACGGGGGTACGAACACTGAAGCTTTCTTT.

Worth noting for this clonotype: This beta chain lies outside the target of a library built for alpha chains; its clone size means little. The chain carries TRBV20-1 and TRBJ2-5; 12 bases fit TRBD2. Trimming cost V 6 bases and J 1 base; bases outside gene matches: 3. The germline gives CDR1 DFQATT, CDR2 SNEGSKA (reference sequence). The CDR3 extends over 14 amino acids. The CDR3 nucleotides are TGCAGTGCAGGACTAGCGGGGTCCCAAGAGACCCAGTACTTC. This codes for CSAGLAGSQETQYF.

A word on this clonotype: The junction differs from germline at one of its ends, possibly a read error. This beta chain is an unintended read in a library built for alpha chains; its size means little. The rearrangement joins TRBV6-2 or TRBV6-3 to TRBJ1-4; weak D call: TRBD1 (5 bases). The CDR3 is 12 amino acids. CDR1 and CDR2 from the germline V gene are MNHEY and SVGEGT. The CDR3 protein is CASSYLQEKLLF. The CDR3 bases are TGTGCCAGCAGTTACTTACAGGAAAAACTGCTTTTT.

As regards this clonotype: A library made for alpha chains picked up this beta chain off target, so its size means little. This sequence joins TRBV15 and TRBJ1-6; 8 positions agree with TRBD1. This CDR3 comprises 20 residues. Losses at the gene ends were 3 bases for V and 3 bases for J; bases not matched to a gene: 16. Germline loops: CDR1 LNHNV, CDR2 YYDKDF (reference sequence). CDR3 nucleotide sequence: TGTGCCACCAGCAGCGACCTGATAAGACAGGGGTTTTTCTATAATTCACCCCTCCACTTT. As protein: CATSSDLIRQGFFYNSPLHF.

Concerning this clonotype itself: A junction end diverges from the germline sequence, so it may reflect a read error. This beta chain was picked up by a library intended for alpha chains and is off target, so its count carries little meaning. The chain links TRBV10-3 to TRBJ2-7, with D unresolved. The CDR3 is 11 residues long. CDR1 ENHRY and CDR2 SYGVKD come from the germline V gene. The CDR3 spells CASSERYEQYF. CDR3 bases: TGTGCCAGCAGTGAGCGCTACGAGCAGTACTTC.

Concerning this clonotype itself: The library was built for alpha chains, so this beta chain is an off-target read and its size means little. The rearrangement links TRBV27 to TRBJ2-6; D is unclear. The V gene lost 3 bases and the J gene lost 0 bases, with 9 bases spanning the gap. The V gene's germline CDR1 is MNHEY and CDR2 SMNVEV (reference sequence). The CDR3 consists of 16 residues. The CDR3 is CASSLGATSGANVLTF. The CDR3 bases are TGTGCCAGCAGTTTGGGTGCGACCTCTGGGGCCAACGTCCTGACTTTC.

Comment on this clonotype: Found in a library prepared for alpha chains, this beta chain is an off-target read, and its abundance has little meaning. This chain connects TRBV5-1 to TRBJ1-6, with D unresolved. CDR3 length equals 13 residues. Germline V gene lookup returns CDR1 SGHRS and CDR2 YFSETQ. Trimming stripped 2 bases from V and 8 bases from J, with 8 bases between. The CDR3 coding sequence is TGCGCCAGCAGCTTTGGTGGGGATTCACCCCTCCACTTT. Amino acid sequence: CASSFGGDSPLHF.

In its sample, this clonotype was seen a few times. Because the library targeted alpha chains, this beta chain is an off-target read whose size means little. This sequence joins TRBV6-2 or TRBV6-3 and TRBJ2-5, with D perhaps TRBD1 or TRBD2 (5 bases each). Germline-derived CDR1 and CDR2 are MNHEY and SVGEGT. V was shortened by 6 bases and J by 7 bases, with 24 bases between the two germline ends. This CDR3 comprises 16 residues. In nucleotides, the CDR3 is TGTGCCAGCAGATCTACCAGTCAGGGACCCCAATCGACCCAGTACTTC. It yields the protein CASRSTSQGPQSTQYF.

Remarks on this clonotype: This beta chain is a stray sequence in a library constructed for alpha chains; its clone size is not meaningful. The rearrangement joins TRBV15 to TRBJ1-3, with D hard to call. Between the trimmed V and J ends, which lost 3 bases and 4 bases, there was a span of 7 bases. Germline V gene sequence: CDR1 LNHNV, CDR2 YYDKDF (reference sequence). The CDR3 covers 13 residues. The CDR3 nucleotides read TGTGCCACCAGCAGCCTCCAAGGAAACACCATATATTTT. It encodes CATSSLQGNTIYF.

Points on this clonotype: The library was built for alpha chains, so this beta chain is an off-target read and its size means little. CDR3 coding DNA: TGTGCCAGCACTGGGGGTGGGGATTACAATGAGCAGTTCTTC. This sequence encodes CASTGGGDYNEQFF. The rearrangement uses TRBV27 and TRBJ2-1; the D call may be TRBD1 or TRBD2 (5 bases each). CDR3 length: 14 residues. The germline V gene has CDR1 MNHEY and CDR2 SMNVEV (reference sequence). The V gene lost 7 bases and the J gene lost 4 bases, with 14 bases spanning the gap.

On this clonotype: A read error may account for a junction end that differs from germline. For a library built for alpha chains, this beta chain is a stray read; little rests on its size. The J gene is TRBJ2-5, the V gene TRBV6-8; the match to TRBD1 covers 8 bases. Germline values: CDR1 MNHGY, CDR2 SAAAGT. CDR3 length: 14 amino acids. This CDR3 reads CASSTRTGPETQYF. As DNA, the CDR3 is TGTGCCAGCAGTACCCGGACAGGGCCGGAGACCCAGTACTTT.

Notes on this clonotype: This beta chain was picked up by a library intended for alpha chains and is off target, so its count carries little meaning. The V and J genes are TRBV15 and TRBJ2-3; TRBD2 is a possible D gene (5 bases). V lost 4 bases, J lost 2 bases, and 16 bases lay in between. Per germline, CDR1 LNHNV and CDR2 YYDKDF (reference sequence). The CDR3 spans 16 residues. CDR3 nucleotide sequence: TGTGCCACCAGCAATCGGGTCCGCGGGCCCACAGATACGCAGTATTTT. This sequence encodes CATSNRVRGPTDTQYF.

This clonotype appeared once. A library made for alpha chains picked up this beta chain off target, so its size means little. The V and J genes are TRBV6-2 or TRBV6-3 and TRBJ2-7; D perhaps matches TRBD2 (6 bases). The germline V gene encodes CDR1 MNHEY and CDR2 SVGEGT. Trimming cost V 6 bases and J 3 bases, with 9 bases left between them. The CDR3 has 12 residues. The CDR3 loop is CASSQGGYEQYF. The DNA for the CDR3 is TGTGCCAGCAGCCAGGGAGGCTACGAGCAGTACTTC.

This clonotype occurred a few times. Because this beta chain is a stray read in a library intended to capture alpha chains, its abundance should not be given much weight. The V and J genes are TRBV7-6 and TRBJ1-6; possibly TRBD1 for D (6 bases). The germline V gene has CDR1 SGHVS and CDR2 FNYEAQ. The V gene lost 1 base and the J gene lost 11 bases, with 9 bases spanning the gap. The CDR3 is made up of 13 amino acids. CDR3 nucleotides: TGTGCCAGCAGCTTAGACAGGGTGGCACCCCTCCACTTT. Amino acids: CASSLDRVAPLHF.

With respect to this clonotype: With the library built for alpha chains, this beta chain is off target and its frequency is not meaningful. The V and J genes are TRBV7-2 and TRBJ2-7, with TRBD1 matching 8 bases. The V and J ends lost 5 bases and 1 base, in that order; junction bases with no gene match: 4. This CDR3 contains 14 residues. The germline V gene encodes CDR1 SGHTA and CDR2 FQGNSA. The CDR3 coding sequence is TGTGCCAGCAGCATCGGGACAGGATCCTACGAGCAGTACTTC. Its protein is CASSIGTGSYEQYF. Filled out from reference TRBV7-2 and TRBJ2-7, the complete variable domain reads GAGVSQSPSNKVTEKGKDVELRCDPISGHTALYWYRQSLGQGLEFLIYFQGNSAPDKSGLPSDRFSAERTGGSVSTLTIQRTQQEDSAVYLCASSIGTGSYEQYFGPGTRLTVT.